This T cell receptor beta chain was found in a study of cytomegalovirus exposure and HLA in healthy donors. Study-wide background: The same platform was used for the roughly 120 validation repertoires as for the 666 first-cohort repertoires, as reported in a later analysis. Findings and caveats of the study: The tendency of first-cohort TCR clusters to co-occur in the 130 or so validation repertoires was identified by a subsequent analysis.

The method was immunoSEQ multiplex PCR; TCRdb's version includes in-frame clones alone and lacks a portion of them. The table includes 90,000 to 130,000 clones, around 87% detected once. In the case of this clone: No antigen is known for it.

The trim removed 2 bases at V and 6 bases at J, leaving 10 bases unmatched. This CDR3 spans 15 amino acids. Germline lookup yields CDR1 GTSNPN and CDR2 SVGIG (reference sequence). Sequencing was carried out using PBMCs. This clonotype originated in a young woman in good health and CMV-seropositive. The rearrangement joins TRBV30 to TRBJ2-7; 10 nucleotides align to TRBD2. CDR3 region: CAWSYPGLATGEQYF. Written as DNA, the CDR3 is TGTGCCTGGAGTTACCCGGGACTAGCGACAGGCGAGCAGTACTTC.